A selection of T cell receptor beta chains follows, all from one sample in a study of blood T cell repertoires in COVID-19. Sequenced by immunoSEQ multiplex PCR; TCRdb stores in-frame clones only, minus some. Among approximately 100,000 clones listed, more than 85% were seen once. The sequenced sample was peripheral blood. The source is a man between 60 and 75 years old with acute or convalescent COVID-19. Both conserved end residues are part of each CDR3. A D gene is named only where the DNA matches it firmly. Rows give clone size only sometimes, using once, few, many, or a class for an expanded clone.

clone_size: .
j_call: TRBJ1-2
d_call: .
v_call: TRBV4-1
cdr3_nt: TGCGCCAGCAGCCAAGGTAACACGCTCTATGGCTACACCTTC
cdr3_aa: CASSQGNTLYGYTF

clone_size: .
j_call: TRBJ2-2
d_call: .
v_call: TRBV2
cdr3_nt: TGTGCCAGCAGTTTGGTTAAGGGGACCGGGGAGCTGTTTTTT
cdr3_aa: CASSLVKGTGELFF

clone_size: .
j_call: TRBJ2-2
d_call: TRBD1
v_call: TRBV6-5
cdr3_nt: TGTGCCAGCAGGAGGGACAGAGACACCGGGGAGCTGTTTTTT
cdr3_aa: CASRRDRDTGELFF

clone_size: .
j_call: TRBJ2-2
d_call: .
v_call: TRBV5-4
cdr3_nt: TGTGCCAGCAGCTTGAGGCAGGGAAATACCGGGGAGCTGTTTTTT
cdr3_aa: CASSLRQGNTGELFF

clone_size: .
j_call: TRBJ2-3
d_call: .
v_call: TRBV11-2
cdr3_nt: TGTGCCAGCACCACCGGAGGTGGGCCCCAGAGAAGCACAGATACGCAGTATTTT
cdr3_aa: CASTTGGGPQRSTDTQYF

clone_size: .
j_call: TRBJ1-6
d_call: TRBD1
v_call: TRBV10-1
cdr3_nt: TGCGCCAGCAGTTCGGGACAGGATAATTCACCCCTCCACTTT
cdr3_aa: CASSSGQDNSPLHF

clone_size: .
j_call: TRBJ2-7
d_call: .
v_call: TRBV6-5
cdr3_nt: TGTGCCAGCAGTCCCCCCTTTGGGAGCTCCTACGAGCAGTACTTC
cdr3_aa: CASSPPFGSSYEQYF

clone_size: .
j_call: TRBJ2-1
d_call: TRBD2
v_call: TRBV7-3
cdr3_nt: TGTGCCAGCAGCTTATATCCCCCTAGCGGGAGGTCATACAATGAGCAGTTCTTC
cdr3_aa: CASSLYPPSGRSYNEQFF

clone_size: .
j_call: TRBJ2-4
d_call: .
v_call: TRBV25-1
cdr3_nt: TGTGCCAGCAGTGAAATGGGGGGAGCCAAAAACATTCAGTACTTC
cdr3_aa: CASSEMGGAKNIQYF

clone_size: .
j_call: TRBJ1-5
d_call: .
v_call: TRBV6-6
cdr3_nt: TGTGCCAGCAGTTACTCGGGACTCAATCAGCCCCAGCATTTT
cdr3_aa: CASSYSGLNQPQHF

clone_size: .
j_call: TRBJ1-2
d_call: TRBD1
v_call: TRBV9
cdr3_nt: TGTGCCAGCAGCCCCCCGGGGGACAGGGATATTGGCGGCTACACCTTC
cdr3_aa: CASSPPGDRDIGGYTF

clone_size: .
j_call: TRBJ1-2
d_call: TRBD1
v_call: TRBV2
cdr3_nt: TGTGCCAGCAGCGGACAGGGATTCTATGGCTACACCTTC
cdr3_aa: CASSGQGFYGYTF

clone_size: .
j_call: TRBJ1-5
d_call: TRBD1
v_call: TRBV19
cdr3_nt: TGTGCCAGTAGTGTGGGACAGGGGAGCAATCAGCCCCAGCATTTT
cdr3_aa: CASSVGQGSNQPQHF

clone_size: once
j_call: TRBJ1-5
d_call: .
v_call: TRBV28
cdr3_nt: TGTGCCAGCAGTTTACCCCTTAGTCAGCCCCAGCATTTT
cdr3_aa: CASSLPLSQPQHF

clone_size: .
j_call: TRBJ2-2
d_call: TRBD2
v_call: TRBV19
cdr3_nt: TGTGCCAGTAGTACCATAGCGGGAGGGCCGACCGGGGAGCTGTTTTTT
cdr3_aa: CASSTIAGGPTGELFF

clone_size: .
j_call: TRBJ1-5
d_call: .
v_call: TRBV27
cdr3_nt: TGTGCCAGCAGTCTCAGGGTGGCGGGCAATCAGCCCCAGCATTTT
cdr3_aa: CASSLRVAGNQPQHF

clone_size: .
j_call: TRBJ2-7
d_call: TRBD1
v_call: TRBV6-5
cdr3_nt: TGTGCCAGCACCCGGGACAGGGACTACGAGCAGTACTTC
cdr3_aa: CASTRDRDYEQYF

clone_size: once
j_call: TRBJ2-1
d_call: TRBD2
v_call: TRBV11-3
cdr3_nt: TGTGCCAGCAGCTTAGAGGGCCCGCTTTCTGGGCGCGGGAGAGTTGAGCAGTTCTTC
cdr3_aa: CASSLEGPLSGRGRVEQFF

clone_size: .
j_call: TRBJ1-5
d_call: .
v_call: TRBV6-5
cdr3_nt: TGTGCCAGCAGCATATCTCAGGGTCAGCCCCAGCATTTT
cdr3_aa: CASSISQGQPQHF

clone_size: .
j_call: TRBJ1-3
d_call: .
v_call: TRBV19
cdr3_nt: TGTGCCAGTAGTATTAGCAAAACAAACCCAGGAAACACCATATATTTT
cdr3_aa: CASSISKTNPGNTIYF

clone_size: once
j_call: TRBJ2-7
d_call: TRBD2
v_call: TRBV6-6
cdr3_nt: TGTGCCAGCACAGGCGGGAGCGGATTGGAGCAGTACTTC
cdr3_aa: CASTGGSGLEQYF

clone_size: .
j_call: TRBJ2-5
d_call: .
v_call: TRBV7-8
cdr3_nt: TGTGCCAGCAGCTTAAATTTAGGAGGGCCCGAGGAGACCCAGTACTTC
cdr3_aa: CASSLNLGGPEETQYF

clone_size: .
j_call: TRBJ2-2
d_call: .
v_call: TRBV2
cdr3_nt: TGTGCCAGCAGTGATGAGGACACCGGGGAGCTGTTTTTT
cdr3_aa: CASSDEDTGELFF

clone_size: .
j_call: TRBJ2-7
d_call: TRBD2
v_call: TRBV27
cdr3_nt: TGTGCCAGCAGTTTACGGGGCGGCGGGAGTTCCTACGAGCAGTACTTC
cdr3_aa: CASSLRGGGSSYEQYF

clone_size: .
j_call: TRBJ1-2
d_call: TRBD1
v_call: TRBV7-3
cdr3_nt: TGTGCCAGCAGCCCCGGGACAGGGACTAACTATGGCTACACCTTC
cdr3_aa: CASSPGTGTNYGYTF

clone_size: .
j_call: TRBJ2-2
d_call: TRBD2
v_call: TRBV7-2
cdr3_nt: TGTGCCAGCAGCTTACGCGGGAGAGGCACCGGGGAGCTGTTTTTT
cdr3_aa: CASSLRGRGTGELFF

clone_size: .
j_call: TRBJ2-1
d_call: TRBD2
v_call: TRBV5-1
cdr3_nt: TGCGCCAGCAGCTTTTCTAGCGGGAGTCCCCACAATGAGCAGTTCTTC
cdr3_aa: CASSFSSGSPHNEQFF

clone_size: .
j_call: TRBJ2-5
d_call: TRBD1
v_call: TRBV2
cdr3_nt: TGTGCCAGCAGAGGGACAGGGGGCGTCGGAGAGACCCAGTACTTC
cdr3_aa: CASRGTGGVGETQYF

clone_size: .
j_call: TRBJ2-1
d_call: .
v_call: TRBV10-2
cdr3_nt: TGCGCCAGCAGTGAGTCGGGGGGAAAGCAGTTCTTC
cdr3_aa: CASSESGGKQFF

clone_size: .
j_call: TRBJ2-6
d_call: .
v_call: TRBV5-1
cdr3_nt: TGCGCCAGCAGCTTCCCACAGAGCTCTGGGGCCAACGTCCTGACTTTC
cdr3_aa: CASSFPQSSGANVLTF

clone_size: .
j_call: TRBJ2-1
d_call: .
v_call: TRBV11-3
cdr3_nt: TGTGCCAGCAGCTTATTCAATAGCGTACGGTTCTTC
cdr3_aa: CASSLFNSVRFF

clone_size: .
j_call: TRBJ1-5
d_call: .
v_call: TRBV18
cdr3_nt: TGTGCCAGCTCACCAAATACAGGTCTAAGCAATCAGCCCCAGCATTTT
cdr3_aa: CASSPNTGLSNQPQHF

clone_size: .
j_call: TRBJ1-3
d_call: TRBD1
v_call: TRBV5-1
cdr3_nt: TGCGCCAGCAGGACCGGGACAGGGAATAGCCTAAGTGGAAACACCATATATTTT
cdr3_aa: CASRTGTGNSLSGNTIYF

clone_size: once
j_call: TRBJ2-1
d_call: .
v_call: TRBV21-1
cdr3_nt: TGTGCCAGCAGCAATAGACACGGCCATGAGCAGTTCTTC
cdr3_aa: CASSNRHGHEQFF

clone_size: .
j_call: TRBJ2-1
d_call: TRBD1
v_call: TRBV7-6
cdr3_nt: TGTGCCAGCAGCTTAGCGCAGGGGGCCGAGCAGTTCTTC
cdr3_aa: CASSLAQGAEQFF

clone_size: .
j_call: TRBJ2-2
d_call: .
v_call: TRBV7-3
cdr3_nt: TGTGCCAGCAGCCCACGCGGCCCCACCGGGGAGCTGTTTTTT
cdr3_aa: CASSPRGPTGELFF

clone_size: once
j_call: TRBJ1-4
d_call: .
v_call: TRBV28
cdr3_nt: TGTGCCAGCAGGGGGCAGGGGACTAATGAAAAACTGTTTTTT
cdr3_aa: CASRGQGTNEKLFF

clone_size: .
j_call: TRBJ1-3
d_call: .
v_call: TRBV14
cdr3_nt: TGTGCCAGCAGCCGCAGGGGTTATGGAAACACCATATATTTT
cdr3_aa: CASSRRGYGNTIYF

clone_size: .
j_call: TRBJ1-5
d_call: TRBD1
v_call: TRBV9
cdr3_nt: TGTGCCAGCAGCGTAGGGACAGGGGGCAATCAGCCCCAGCATTTT
cdr3_aa: CASSVGTGGNQPQHF

clone_size: .
j_call: TRBJ2-2
d_call: .
v_call: TRBV18
cdr3_nt: TGTGCCAGCTCACCTTCTGCCCAGTTCAGGGAGCTGTTTTTT
cdr3_aa: CASSPSAQFRELFF

clone_size: .
j_call: TRBJ1-5
d_call: TRBD1
v_call: TRBV3-1/TRBV3-2
cdr3_nt: TGTGCCAGCAGCCAATCCCGACAGGGGATTGGGAATCAGCCCCAGCATTTT
cdr3_aa: CASSQSRQGIGNQPQHF

clone_size: .
j_call: TRBJ2-3
d_call: .
v_call: TRBV3-1/TRBV3-2
cdr3_nt: TGTGCCAGCAGCCAAGCTTCAGGCCAAGATACGCAGTATTTT
cdr3_aa: CASSQASGQDTQYF

clone_size: .
j_call: TRBJ1-5
d_call: .
v_call: TRBV6-2/TRBV6-3
cdr3_nt: TGTGCCAGCAGTCCCCCCCCCGTTAGCAATCAGCCCCAGCATTTT
cdr3_aa: CASSPPPVSNQPQHF

clone_size: .
j_call: TRBJ2-5
d_call: .
v_call: TRBV5-1
cdr3_nt: TGCGCCAGCAGACAGCGGGAAGAGACCCAGTACTTC
cdr3_aa: CASRQREETQYF

clone_size: .
j_call: TRBJ2-1
d_call: TRBD2
v_call: TRBV5-1
cdr3_nt: TGCGCCAGCAGCTTCGCCGGGACTAGCGGGAGTGCTGGTGAGCAGTTCTTC
cdr3_aa: CASSFAGTSGSAGEQFF

clone_size: .
j_call: TRBJ1-6
d_call: TRBD1
v_call: TRBV6-5
cdr3_nt: TGTGCCAGCAGCGACCGGGACAGAGATTCACCCCTCCACTTT
cdr3_aa: CASSDRDRDSPLHF

clone_size: .
j_call: TRBJ2-3
d_call: TRBD1
v_call: TRBV9
cdr3_nt: TGTGCCAGCAGCGTAGGGCAGGGGGCAGGCCCTAGCACAGATACGCAGTATTTT
cdr3_aa: CASSVGQGAGPSTDTQYF

clone_size: .
j_call: TRBJ1-4
d_call: TRBD1
v_call: TRBV19
cdr3_nt: TGTGCCAGTAGTATGGCGACACAGGGGGGTGAGAAAAAACTGTTTTTT
cdr3_aa: CASSMATQGGEKKLFF

clone_size: .
j_call: TRBJ1-2
d_call: .
v_call: TRBV10-3
cdr3_nt: TGTGCCATTAACAGGATTAACTATGGCTACACCTTC
cdr3_aa: CAINRINYGYTF

clone_size: .
j_call: TRBJ2-1
d_call: .
v_call: TRBV6-2/TRBV6-3
cdr3_nt: TGTGCCAGCAGTCAACTAGCAGTCGGGGAGCAGTTCTTC
cdr3_aa: CASSQLAVGEQFF

clone_size: .
j_call: TRBJ1-5
d_call: .
v_call: TRBV21-1
cdr3_nt: TGTGCCAGCAGCTCGAATGTCTACAGGGGCGGTCAGCCCCAGCATTTT
cdr3_aa: CASSSNVYRGGQPQHF

clone_size: .
j_call: TRBJ2-7
d_call: .
v_call: TRBV5-1
cdr3_nt: TGCGCCAGCAGCTTGGCCAGTTCCTACGAGCAGTACTTC
cdr3_aa: CASSLASSYEQYF